The 31 T cell receptor beta chains presented below share a single source sample, sequenced in a study of cytomegalovirus exposure and HLA in healthy donors. Here immunoSEQ multiplex PCR was the method, and the copy in TCRdb shows in-frame clones only, minus some. The data show over 250,000 clones, 86% seen once. The specimen was PBMCs. These receptors were taken from a woman aged 18-35 years in good health and CMV-seronegative.

The rearrangement uses TRBV5-1 and TRBJ2-1, with D possibly TRBD2 on 6 matching bases. The V end was cut by 4 bases, the J end by 7 bases, with 9 bases between. Germline V CDR1 and CDR2: SGHRS, YFSETQ. CDR3 length: 12 amino acids. The CDR3 reads CASSRGGNEQFF. In DNA form, the CDR3 reads TGCGCCAGCAGCAGAGGAGGGAATGAGCAGTTCTTC.

The J gene is TRBJ1-2, the V gene TRBV6-5; TRBD1 is a possible D gene (5 bases). The CDR3 is made up of 15 amino acids. The V gene lost 5 bases and the J gene lost 0 bases, with 13 bases spanning the gap. Germline CDR1 and CDR2: MNHEY and SVGAGI. The CDR3 bases are TGTGCCAGCAGTACCCAGGGTTCAACTAACTATGGCTACACCTTC. Translated: CASSTQGSTNYGYTF.

This clone has only a few counts. The chain uses TRBV30 and TRBJ1-1; perhaps TRBD1 as D (6 bases). Germline CDR1 is GTSNPN and CDR2 is SVGIG (reference sequence). CDR3 length equals 13 residues. V was pared by 2 bases and J by 3 bases, with 10 bases between. CDR3 region: CAWSPQGYTEAFF. DNA of the CDR3: TGTGCCTGGAGTCCCCAGGGGTACACTGAAGCTTTCTTT.

V usage is TRBV5-4 and J usage is TRBJ2-7, with 8 bases identical to TRBD2. CDR1 and CDR2 from the germline V gene are SGHNT and YYREEE (reference sequence). The junction had 5 bases not matched to a gene; V was cut back by 4 bases and J by 5 bases. The CDR3 contains 13 residues. CDR3 loop: CASSLSGSNEQYF. The CDR3 bases are TGTGCCAGCAGCCTCAGCGGGAGCAACGAGCAGTACTTC.

The CDR3 sequence is CAWSGVRGRNPTGANVLTF. In nucleotides, the CDR3 is TGTGCCTGGAGTGGGGTACGAGGGAGAAACCCCACTGGGGCCAACGTCCTGACTTTC. The chain recombines TRBV30 with TRBJ2-6, with D possibly being TRBD2 (5 bases). The germline V and J ends were trimmed by 1 base and 2 bases, with 21 bases remaining between them. Germline loops: CDR1 GTSNPN, CDR2 SVGIG (reference sequence). This CDR3 is built from 19 residues.

V is TRBV9 and J is TRBJ2-2; TRBD1 matches 8 bases. The ends lost 4 bases at V and 1 base at J; junction bases unmatched: 6. Germline V lookup: CDR1 SGDLS, CDR2 YYNGEE. This CDR3 is built from 16 residues. DNA of the CDR3: TGTGCCAGCAGCCCCCCCGGGACAGGGAACACCGGGGAGCTGTTTTTT. Amino acids: CASSPPGTGNTGELFF.

The chain carries TRBV2 and TRBJ2-5; TRBD2 might be the D (6 bases). The CDR3 totals 17 residues. The V gene's germline CDR1 is SNHLY and CDR2 FYNNEI. V was cut by 2 bases and J by 2 bases, with 18 bases left in between. The CDR3 nucleotides read TGTGCCAGCAGTGAATCCCTAGCTAGCGATCGGCAAGAGACCCAGTACTTC. Its protein is CASSESLASDRQETQYF.

This chain connects TRBV29-1 to TRBJ1-2, with TRBD1 matching over 7 bases. From germline, CDR1 is SQVTM and CDR2 ANQGSEA. Losses at the gene ends were 4 bases for V and 2 bases for J; bases not matched to a gene: 4. The length of the CDR3 is 13 residues. The CDR3 reads CSVVGQINYGYTF. CDR3 nucleotides: TGCAGCGTTGTGGGACAGATAAACTATGGCTACACCTTC.

This clone was observed a single time. At one end the junction does not follow the germline gene, possibly because of a read error. This rearrangement joins TRBV10-3 to TRBJ2-1; tentatively, D is TRBD2 (5 bases). CDR3 size: 13 residues. Per germline, CDR1 ENHRY and CDR2 SYGVKD. The DNA for the CDR3 is TGTGCCATCAGTTCCGGGGAACGCAATGGGCAGTTCTTC. This codes for CAISSGERNGQFF.

V and J are TRBV9 and TRBJ2-5, with TRBD2 matching over 9 bases. The CDR3 extends over 14 amino acids. From germline, CDR1 is SGDLS and CDR2 YYNGEE. V dropped 4 bases and J dropped 3; count of bases not matched to a gene: 4. The CDR3 loop reads CASSPLAGEETQYF. The DNA of the CDR3 is TGTGCCAGCAGCCCATTAGCGGGGGAAGAGACCCAGTACTTC.

This chain uses TRBV7-2 with TRBJ2-3; 8 bases fit TRBD1. Germline values: CDR1 SGHTA, CDR2 FQGNSA. After removal of 7 bases from V and 0 bases from J, the junction contained 6 bases not matched to a gene. This CDR3 comprises 15 residues. The CDR3 region has the DNA TGTGCCAGCATTCCTAGGACAGGGAGCACAGATACGCAGTATTTT. Its protein product is CASIPRTGSTDTQYF.

This chain joins TRBV9 and TRBJ2-3; D not certain. The ends were cut back, 2 bases at V and 4 bases at J, with 14 bases in the middle. The CDR3 spans 15 residues. Germline V gene data show CDR1 as SGDLS and CDR2 as YYNGEE. The CDR3 is CASSVVMGSADTQYF. The CDR3 DNA sequence: TGTGCCAGCAGCGTCGTAATGGGCAGTGCAGATACGCAGTATTTT. Using reference TRBV9 and TRBJ2-3 for the parts outside the CDR3, the full variable domain is DSGVTQTPKHLITATGQRVTLRCSPRSGDLSVYWYQQSLDQGLQFLIQYYNGEERAKGNILERFSAQQFPDLHSELNLSSLELGDSALYFCASSVVMGSADTQYFGPGTRLTVL.

Points on this clone: One junction end disagrees with the germline gene, perhaps due to a read error. The rearrangement uses TRBV7-6 and TRBJ2-7; TRBD2 agrees at 15 bases. This CDR3 region has 17 residues. Germline CDR1 SGHVS, CDR2 FNYEAQ. The CDR3 nucleotides read TGTGCCAGCAGCCCCGGACTAGCGGGAGGGCCCTCCCACGAGCAGTACTTC. Translating gives CASSPGLAGGPSHEQYF.

The V gene is TRBV19, the J gene TRBJ2-7; 9 bases match TRBD2. With V trimmed by 1 base and J by 4 bases, 5 bases remained unmatched. The CDR3 runs to 15 residues. Germline lookup yields CDR1 LNHDA and CDR2 SQIVND (reference sequence). CDR3 nucleotides: TGTGCCAGTAGTATAGCAGTAGCGGGGGCTTACGAGCAGTACTTC. Amino acids: CASSIAVAGAYEQYF.

The gene calls are TRBV7-6 and TRBJ2-7; D is uncertain. The V end was cut by 5 bases, the J end by 3 bases, with 8 bases between. Germline-derived CDR1 and CDR2 are SGHVS and FNYEAQ. The CDR3 runs to 12 residues. The CDR3 protein is CASSHSSYEQYF. CDR3 in DNA: TGTGCCAGCAGCCATTCTAGCTACGAGCAGTACTTC.

This sequence joins TRBV28 and TRBJ1-2; TRBD1 matches 11 bases. Germline V gene data show CDR1 as MDHEN and CDR2 as SYDVKM. V lost 3 bases and J lost 2; bases outside the gene matches: 14. There are 19 residues in the CDR3. The CDR3 loop is CASSFGPKPDRGRNYGYTF. The CDR3 DNA is TGTGCCAGCAGTTTTGGGCCTAAGCCGGACAGGGGGCGAAACTATGGCTACACCTTC.

The chain carries TRBV28 and TRBJ1-2; possibly TRBD1 for D (5 bases). Trimming took off 5 bases at V and 6 bases at J, with 25 bases between the two ends. The germline CDR1 and CDR2 sequences are MDHEN and SYDVKM. The CDR3 sequence is 17 residues long. The CDR3 region is CASSAQPFEGLGDGYTF. CDR3 in DNA: TGTGCCAGCAGTGCCCAGCCCTTCGAAGGGTTAGGGGATGGCTACACCTTC.

The chain recombines TRBV25-1 with TRBJ1-3; unclear D gene. CDR3 size: 15 residues. The V end lost 0 bases, the J end lost 0 bases, and 6 bases lay between the germline ends. Germline CDR1 and CDR2: MGHDK and SYGVNS. The CDR3 region is CASSEYDNSGNTIYF. In nucleotides, the CDR3 is TGTGCCAGCAGTGAATATGACAACTCTGGAAACACCATATATTTT. The whole variable domain, remainder taken from reference TRBV25-1 and TRBJ1-3, is EADIYQTPRYLVIGTGKKITLECSQTMGHDKMYWYQQDPGMELHLIHYSYGVNSTEKGDLSSESTVSRIRTEHFPLTLESARPSHTSQYLCASSEYDNSGNTIYFGEGSWLTVV.

The V and J genes are TRBV19 and TRBJ2-6; TRBD1 matches 10 bases. This CDR3 is built from 19 residues. V was clipped by 5 bases and J by 0 bases; unmatched bases: 10. In germline, CDR1 is LNHDA, CDR2 SQIVND (reference sequence). CDR3 loop: CASSGEPGQGTSGANVLTF. In DNA form, the CDR3 reads TGTGCCAGTAGTGGGGAACCGGGACAGGGGACCTCTGGGGCCAACGTCCTGACTTTC.

CDR3 residues: CASSQDVRQGIYEQYF. The CDR3 region has the DNA TGCGCCAGCAGCCAAGATGTGAGACAGGGTATATACGAGCAGTACTTC. The chain uses TRBV4-3 and TRBJ2-7, with 7 bases that match TRBD1. Trimming at V came to 0 bases and at J to 4 bases, leaving 9 bases not matched to a gene. The CDR3 is 16 amino acids. Germline assignment: CDR1 LGHNA and CDR2 YSLEER.

Details on this clone: Its ends do not fully match the called genes, so a read error is possible. The V and J genes are TRBV28 and TRBJ2-7, with TRBD1 matching over 7 bases. The CDR3 has 11 amino acids. Germline values: CDR1 MDHEN, CDR2 SYDVKM. CDR3 region: CASGRQGISDF. In DNA, the CDR3 is TGTGCCAGCGGCCGACAGGGAATTTCCGACTTC.

This sequence joins TRBV5-1 and TRBJ2-7; possibly TRBD1 for D (6 bases). Germline-derived CDR1 and CDR2 are SGHRS and YFSETQ. This CDR3 is built from 15 residues. The germline V and J ends were trimmed by 3 bases and 2 bases, with 15 bases remaining between them. The CDR3 nucleotides read TGCGCCAGCAGCTCGGACAGCAACTCTCCCTACGAGCAGTACTTC. It translates to CASSSDSNSPYEQYF.

The V gene is TRBV4-3, the J gene TRBJ2-1; 7 nucleotides line up with TRBD2. Germline V gives CDR1 LGHNA, CDR2 YSLEER. This CDR3 spans 15 amino acids. Trimming removed 1 base from V and 1 base from J; junction bases left unmatched: 1. CDR3 loop: CASSQGGGSYNEQFF. CDR3 in DNA: TGCGCCAGCAGCCAAGGGGGGGGATCCTACAATGAGCAGTTCTTC.

The chain employs TRBV23-1 and TRBJ2-1, with TRBD1 matching over 10 bases. TRBV23-1 is an open reading frame, and its role is uncertain. This CDR3 region has 16 residues. Trimming took 7 bases from V and 9 from J; bases not matched to a gene: 15. DNA for the CDR3: TGCGCCAGCACCGCGGGACAGGGGCTCGGGGGGAGTGAGCAGTTCTTC. As protein: CASTAGQGLGGSEQFF.

This clone was observed once. The chain uses TRBV7-7 and TRBJ2-3; TRBD1 matches 10 bases. CDR1 is SSHAT, CDR2 FNYEAQ, per germline (reference sequence). The V segment lost 1 base and the J segment 6 bases; nucleotides outside the gene matches: 13. The CDR3 has 18 residues. CDR3 loop: CASSLVLPGGTGDDTQYF. The CDR3 bases are TGTGCCAGCAGCTTAGTACTCCCAGGCGGGACAGGGGACGATACGCAGTATTTT.

J is TRBJ1-2 and V is TRBV4-3, with D maybe TRBD1 (5 bases). The CDR3 has 14 amino acids. CDR1 and CDR2 from the germline V gene are LGHNA and YSLEER. Trimming left V 5 bases short and J 8 bases short, with 18 bases between. CDR3 in amino acids: CASSDGRGTAGYTF. The CDR3 DNA reads TGCGCCAGCAGCGATGGCCGGGGGACCGCAGGCTACACCTTC.

The rearrangement links TRBV28 to TRBJ2-1; tentatively, D is TRBD1 (6 bases). This CDR3 region has 14 residues. Germline V gives CDR1 MDHEN, CDR2 SYDVKM. With 10 bases removed from V and 0 bases from J, the gap between germline ends came to 13 bases. The CDR3 bases are TGTGCCACCTCACCAGGGGTCTCCTACAATGAGCAGTTCTTC. Its protein is CATSPGVSYNEQFF.

The chain employs TRBV30 and TRBJ1-2; TRBD1 is a possible D gene (5 bases). Per the germline V gene, CDR1 is GTSNPN and CDR2 is SVGIG (reference sequence). V was trimmed by 0 bases and J by 7 bases, leaving 15 bases between them. The CDR3 has 14 amino acids. In DNA form, the CDR3 reads TGTGCCTGGAGTGTCATCGGGAGGGGTGGTGGCTACACCTTC. Translated, it gives CAWSVIGRGGGYTF.

The J gene is TRBJ2-7, the V gene TRBV19; the D gene is possibly TRBD2 (7 bases). Germline V gives CDR1 LNHDA, CDR2 SQIVND (reference sequence). The CDR3 has 15 residues. Trimming stripped 8 bases from V and 2 bases from J, with 19 bases between. In nucleotides, the CDR3 is TGTGCCAGTTCGGCGGCCGGCGGGGGCCCCTACGAGCAGTACTTC. Residues: CASSAAGGGPYEQYF.

The gene calls are TRBV5-1 and TRBJ2-7, with TRBD2 as a possible D gene (5 bases). Germline loops: CDR1 SGHRS, CDR2 YFSETQ. V lost 1 base to trimming and J lost 3 bases, with 8 bases between them. This CDR3 has 13 residues. The CDR3 protein is CASSLRGYYEQYF. As DNA, the CDR3 is TGCGCCAGCAGCTTGCGGGGATACTACGAGCAGTACTTC.

The rearrangement uses TRBV29-1 and TRBJ2-3; no definite D call. Germline V gene sequence: CDR1 SQVTM, CDR2 ANQGSEA. The germline V and J ends were trimmed by 7 bases and 4 bases, with 18 bases remaining between them. There are 14 residues in the CDR3. The CDR3 coding sequence is TGCAGCGCCGATCCGGGTCAATCCCCAGATACGCAGTATTTT. Its translation is CSADPGQSPDTQYF.